This T cell receptor beta chain was identified during a study of cytomegalovirus exposure and HLA in healthy donors. Study observations and caveats: What TCR beta sequences reportedly achieved was accurate prediction of HLA-A and HLA-B alleles in most subjects. TCR beta sequences numbering some 17,000 were associated with HLA alleles at 0.05 false discovery rate in a later analysis. Reportedly, diagnosis of cytomegalovirus status by the classifier showed high specificity and sensitivity. Among donors in an Asian-associated ancestry cluster, a later analysis reportedly found fewer N-insertions than the roughly 650-donor mean.

This clone was observed a few times. The antigen is unknown. This CDR3 spans 13 amino acids. Trimming at V came to 7 bases and at J to 7 bases, leaving 5 bases not matched to a gene. Germline V gene data show CDR1 as LNHNV and CDR2 as YYDKDF (reference sequence). Vbeta (60) and Jbeta (13) primers were used in the PCR. Data came from immunoSEQ multiplex PCR; TCRdb stores just in-frame clones and leaves some out. This sample has approximately 190,000 clones, with more than 75% found just once. Sample: PBMCs. This chain joins TRBV15 and TRBJ2-2; 8 bases are a match to TRBD1. This clonotype was sampled from a woman aged 18-30 years in good health and CMV-seronegative. CDR3 DNA: TGTGCCACCACGACAGGGGATTTCGGGGAGCTGTTTTTT. It encodes CATTTGDFGELFF.